This T cell receptor beta chain was found in a study of Ad26.COV2.S vaccination and SARS-CoV-2 variants. The treatment was: roughly 19 received Ad26.COV2.S at low or high dose, single or two shots; roughly 5 received placebo; per-sample allocation not given. Sampling took place 63 days after the first vaccine or placebo injection. Looked up from germline, CDR1 is MNHEY and CDR2 is SMNVEV (reference sequence). This CDR3 contains 13 residues. V lost 6 bases and J 7 bases, leaving 12 bases between the germline ends. Here immunoSEQ multiplex PCR was the method, and the copy in TCRdb shows in-frame clones only, minus some. The sample has 350,000 to 400,000 clones, 80% to 90% seen once.

The receptor comes from a person aged 18-60 years who received the Ad26.COV2.S COVID-19 vaccine or a placebo. The genes are TRBV27 and TRBJ2-2, with D maybe TRBD1 (6 bases). Sample: peripheral blood, taken in a trial of Ad26.COV2.S vaccine versus placebo. CDR3 amino acids: CASSMTGLGELFF. The DNA for the CDR3 is TGTGCCAGCAGCATGACAGGTCTCGGGGAGCTGTTTTTT.